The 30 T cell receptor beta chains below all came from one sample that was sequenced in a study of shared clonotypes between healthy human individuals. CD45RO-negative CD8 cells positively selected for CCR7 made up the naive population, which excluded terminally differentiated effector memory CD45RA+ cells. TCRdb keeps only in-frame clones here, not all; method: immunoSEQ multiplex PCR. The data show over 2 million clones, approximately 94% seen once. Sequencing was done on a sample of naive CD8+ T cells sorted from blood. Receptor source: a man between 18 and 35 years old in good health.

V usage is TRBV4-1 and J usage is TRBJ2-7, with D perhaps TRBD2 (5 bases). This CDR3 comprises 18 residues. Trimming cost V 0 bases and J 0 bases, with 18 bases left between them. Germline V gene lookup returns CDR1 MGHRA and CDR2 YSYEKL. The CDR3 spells CASSQDPYRTGSSYEQYF. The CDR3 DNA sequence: TGCGCCAGCAGCCAAGATCCATACCGGACTGGGTCCTCCTACGAGCAGTACTTC.

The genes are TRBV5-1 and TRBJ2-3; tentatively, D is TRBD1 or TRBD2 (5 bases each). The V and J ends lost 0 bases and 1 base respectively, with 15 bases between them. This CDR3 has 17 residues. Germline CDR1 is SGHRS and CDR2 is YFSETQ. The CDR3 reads CASSLGWGSVRTDTQYF. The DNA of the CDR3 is TGCGCCAGCAGCTTGGGGTGGGGGAGCGTGCGCACAGATACGCAGTATTTT. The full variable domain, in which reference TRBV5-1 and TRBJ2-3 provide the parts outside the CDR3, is KAGVTQTPRYLIKTRGQQVTLSCSPISGHRSVSWYQQTPGQGLQFLFEYFSETQRNKGNFPGRFSGRQFSNSRSEMNVSTLELGDSALYLCASSLGWGSVRTDTQYFGPGTRLTVL.

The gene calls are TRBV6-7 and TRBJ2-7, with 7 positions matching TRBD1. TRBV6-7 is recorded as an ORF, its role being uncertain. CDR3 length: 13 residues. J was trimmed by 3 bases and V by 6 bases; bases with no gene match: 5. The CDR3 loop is CASSLRGYYEQYF. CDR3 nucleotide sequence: TGTGCCAGCAGCCTCAGGGGGTACTACGAGCAGTACTTC.

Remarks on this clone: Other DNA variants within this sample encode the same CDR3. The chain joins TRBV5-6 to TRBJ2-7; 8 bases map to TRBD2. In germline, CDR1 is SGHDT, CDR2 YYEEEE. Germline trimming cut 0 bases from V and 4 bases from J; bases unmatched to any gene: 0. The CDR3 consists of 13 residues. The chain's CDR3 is CASSLVAGYEQYF. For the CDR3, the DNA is TGTGCCAGCAGCTTGGTAGCGGGATACGAGCAGTACTTC. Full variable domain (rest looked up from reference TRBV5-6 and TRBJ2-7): DAGVTQSPTHLIKTRGQQVTLRCSPKSGHDTVSWYQQALGQGPQFIFQYYEEEERQRGNFPDRFSGHQFPNYSSELNVNALLLGDSALYLCASSLVAGYEQYFGPGTRLTVT.

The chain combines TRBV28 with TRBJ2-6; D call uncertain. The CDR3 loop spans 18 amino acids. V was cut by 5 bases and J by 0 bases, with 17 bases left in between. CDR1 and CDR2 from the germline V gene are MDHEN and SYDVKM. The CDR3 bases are TGTGCCAGCAGTAACCTGGATTGGACGGACTCTGGGGCCAACGTCCTGACTTTC. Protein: CASSNLDWTDSGANVLTF. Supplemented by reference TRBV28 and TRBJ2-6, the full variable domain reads DVKVTQSSRYLVKRTGEKVFLECVQDMDHENMFWYRQDPGLGLRLIYFSYDVKMKEKGDIPEGYSVSREKKERFSLILESASTNQTSMYLCASSNLDWTDSGANVLTFGAGSRLTVL.

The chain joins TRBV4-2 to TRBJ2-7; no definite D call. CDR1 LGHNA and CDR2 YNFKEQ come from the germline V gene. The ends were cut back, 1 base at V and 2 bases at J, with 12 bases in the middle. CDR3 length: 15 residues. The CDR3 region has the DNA TGTGCCAGCAGCCAAGGCCGAGACTTAACCTACGAGCAGTACTTC. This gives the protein CASSQGRDLTYEQYF.

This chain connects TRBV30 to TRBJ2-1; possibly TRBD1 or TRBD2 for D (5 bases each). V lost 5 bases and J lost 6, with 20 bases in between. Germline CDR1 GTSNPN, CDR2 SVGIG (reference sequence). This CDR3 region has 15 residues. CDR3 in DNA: TGTGCCTGGTCGACAGACCCCGTGGGGGTCAATGAGCAGTTCTTC. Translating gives CAWSTDPVGVNEQFF.

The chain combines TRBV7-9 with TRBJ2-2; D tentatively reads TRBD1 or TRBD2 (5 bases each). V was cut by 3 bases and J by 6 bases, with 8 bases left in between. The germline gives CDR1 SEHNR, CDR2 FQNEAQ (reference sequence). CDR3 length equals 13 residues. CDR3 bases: TGTGCCAGCAGCTTTTCGGGGCCCGGGGAGCTGTTTTTT. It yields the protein CASSFSGPGELFF.

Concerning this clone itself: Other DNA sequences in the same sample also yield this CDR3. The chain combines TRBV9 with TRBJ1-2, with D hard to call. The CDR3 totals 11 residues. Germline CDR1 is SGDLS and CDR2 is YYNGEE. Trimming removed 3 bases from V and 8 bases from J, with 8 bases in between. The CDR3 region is CASSEPGGYTF. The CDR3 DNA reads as TGTGCCAGCAGCGAACCTGGCGGCTACACCTTC.

CDR3 protein: CASSVGSGPSNYGYTF. The CDR3 bases are TGTGCCAGCAGCGTAGGTTCAGGACCAAGTAACTATGGCTACACCTTC. The V and J genes are TRBV9 and TRBJ1-2, with D unclear. Germline V CDR1 and CDR2: SGDLS, YYNGEE. This CDR3 contains 16 residues. V was pared by 0 bases and J by 1 base, with 13 bases between. The entire variable domain, with the rest obtained from reference TRBV9 and TRBJ1-2, is as follows: DSGVTQTPKHLITATGQRVTLRCSPRSGDLSVYWYQQSLDQGLQFLIQYYNGEERAKGNILERFSAQQFPDLHSELNLSSLELGDSALYFCASSVGSGPSNYGYTFGSGTRLTVV.

The CDR3 loop is CASSVTGGEIYEQYF. The CDR3 DNA reads as TGCGCCAGCAGCGTCACAGGGGGCGAAATTTACGAGCAGTACTTC. The chain combines TRBV5-1 with TRBJ2-7; TRBD1 agrees at 9 bases. The CDR3 is made up of 15 amino acids. The V gene end was trimmed by 4 bases and the J gene end by 4 bases; junction bases not matched to a gene: 9. From germline, CDR1 is SGHRS and CDR2 YFSETQ.

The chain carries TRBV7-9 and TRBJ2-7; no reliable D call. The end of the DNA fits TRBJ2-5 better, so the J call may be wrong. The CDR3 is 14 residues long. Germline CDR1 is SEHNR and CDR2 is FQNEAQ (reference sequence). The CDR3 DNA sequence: TGTGCCAGCAGCTTTATCCCGTACCAAGAGACCCAGTACTTC. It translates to CASSFIPYQETQYF.

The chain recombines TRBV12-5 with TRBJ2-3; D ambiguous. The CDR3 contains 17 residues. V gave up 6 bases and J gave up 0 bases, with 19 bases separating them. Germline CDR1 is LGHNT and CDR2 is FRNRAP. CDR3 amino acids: CASGPRTLETSTDTQYF. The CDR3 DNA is TGTGCTAGTGGACCGCGAACTCTAGAAACGAGCACAGATACGCAGTATTTT.

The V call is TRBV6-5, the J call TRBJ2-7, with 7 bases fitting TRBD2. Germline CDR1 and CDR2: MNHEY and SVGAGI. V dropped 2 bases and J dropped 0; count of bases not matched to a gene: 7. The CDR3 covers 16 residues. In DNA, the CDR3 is TGTGCCAGCAGTTACGGGGGGGTCTTCAGCTCCTACGAGCAGTACTTC. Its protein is CASSYGGVFSSYEQYF.

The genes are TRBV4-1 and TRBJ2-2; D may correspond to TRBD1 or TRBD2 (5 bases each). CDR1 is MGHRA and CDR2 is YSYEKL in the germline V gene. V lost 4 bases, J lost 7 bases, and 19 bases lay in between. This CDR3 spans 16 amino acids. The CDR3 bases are TGCGCCAGCAGCCCGCTTATCGGGCTTGGGGGCGGGGAGCTGTTTTTT. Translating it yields CASSPLIGLGGGELFF.

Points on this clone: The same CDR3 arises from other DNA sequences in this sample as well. The chain's CDR3 is CASSLGGENYEQYF. CDR3 sequence (DNA): TGTGCCAGCAGCTTAGGAGGGGAAAACTACGAGCAGTACTTC. This chain links TRBV7-9 with TRBJ2-7; D possibly matches TRBD1 or TRBD2 (5 bases each). V lost 1 base and J 3 bases, leaving 10 bases between the germline ends. Germline V gene data show CDR1 as SEHNR and CDR2 as FQNEAQ (reference sequence). The CDR3 is made up of 14 amino acids.

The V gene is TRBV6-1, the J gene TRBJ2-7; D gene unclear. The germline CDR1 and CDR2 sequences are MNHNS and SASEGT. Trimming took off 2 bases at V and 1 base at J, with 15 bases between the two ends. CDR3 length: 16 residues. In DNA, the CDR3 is TGTGCCAGCAGTGAATGGGGTGACGTCATTTCCTACGAGCAGTACTTC. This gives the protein CASSEWGDVISYEQYF.

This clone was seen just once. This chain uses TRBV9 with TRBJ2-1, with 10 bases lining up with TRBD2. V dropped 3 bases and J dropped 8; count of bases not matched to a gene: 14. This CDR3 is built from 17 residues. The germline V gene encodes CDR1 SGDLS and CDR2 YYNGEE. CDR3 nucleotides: TGTGCCAGCAGCGGGGAGCTAGCGGGAGTAGCCGCCGATGAGCAGTTCTTC. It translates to CASSGELAGVAADEQFF.

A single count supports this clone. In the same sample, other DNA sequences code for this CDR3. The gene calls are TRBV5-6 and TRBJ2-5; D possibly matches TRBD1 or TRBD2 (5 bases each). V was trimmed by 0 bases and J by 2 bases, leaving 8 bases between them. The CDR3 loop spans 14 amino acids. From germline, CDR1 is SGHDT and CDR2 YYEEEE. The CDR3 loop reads CASSLDWGQETQYF. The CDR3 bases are TGTGCCAGCAGCTTGGATTGGGGGCAAGAGACCCAGTACTTC.

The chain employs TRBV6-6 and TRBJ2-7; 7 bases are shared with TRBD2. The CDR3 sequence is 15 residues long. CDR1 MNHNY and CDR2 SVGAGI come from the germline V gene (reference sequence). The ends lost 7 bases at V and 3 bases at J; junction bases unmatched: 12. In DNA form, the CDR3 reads TGTGCCAGCACCTACCTGGCTTCTAGCGGCTACGAGCAGTACTTC. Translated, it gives CASTYLASSGYEQYF.

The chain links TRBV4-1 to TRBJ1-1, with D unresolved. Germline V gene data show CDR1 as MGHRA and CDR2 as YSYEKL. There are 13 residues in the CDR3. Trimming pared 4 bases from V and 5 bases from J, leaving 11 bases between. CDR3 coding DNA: TGCGCCAGCAGCCCTTCGGGAGGGACTGAAGCTTTCTTT. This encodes CASSPSGGTEAFF.

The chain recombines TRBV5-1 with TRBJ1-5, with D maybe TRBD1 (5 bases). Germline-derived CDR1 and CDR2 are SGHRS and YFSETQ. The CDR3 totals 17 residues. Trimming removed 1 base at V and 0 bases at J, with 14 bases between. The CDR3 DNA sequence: TGCGCCAGCAGCTTGTCTCCACAGGCTAATAGCAATCAGCCCCAGCATTTT. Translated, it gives CASSLSPQANSNQPQHF.

CDR3 amino acids: CASSIYRVPSGANVLTF. In nucleotides, the CDR3 is TGTGCCAGCAGCATATACAGAGTGCCCTCTGGGGCCAACGTCCTGACTTTC. The chain employs TRBV5-5 and TRBJ2-6; D is ambiguous. CDR1 and CDR2 from the germline V gene are SGHKS and YYEKEE (reference sequence). CDR3 length: 17 amino acids. Trimming took 4 bases from V and 0 from J, leaving 14 bases between them. Full variable domain (outside the CDR3, taken from reference TRBV5-5 and TRBJ2-6): DAGVTQSPTHLIKTRGQQVTLRCSPISGHKSVSWYQQVLGQGPQFIFQYYEKEERGRGNFPDRFSARQFPNYSSELNVNALLLGDSALYLCASSIYRVPSGANVLTFGAGSRLTVL.

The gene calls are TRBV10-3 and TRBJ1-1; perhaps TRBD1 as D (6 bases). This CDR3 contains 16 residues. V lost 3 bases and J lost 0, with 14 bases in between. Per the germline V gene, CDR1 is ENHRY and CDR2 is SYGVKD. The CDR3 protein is CAISDSGDLMNTEAFF. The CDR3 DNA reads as TGTGCCATCAGTGATTCAGGGGATCTCATGAACACTGAAGCTTTCTTT.

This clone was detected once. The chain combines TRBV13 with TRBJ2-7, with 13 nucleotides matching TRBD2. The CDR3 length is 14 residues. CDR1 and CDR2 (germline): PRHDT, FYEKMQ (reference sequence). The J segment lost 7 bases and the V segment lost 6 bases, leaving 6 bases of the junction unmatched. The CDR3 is CASSRGLAGVEQYF. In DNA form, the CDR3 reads TGTGCCAGCAGTCGTGGACTAGCGGGAGTTGAGCAGTACTTC.

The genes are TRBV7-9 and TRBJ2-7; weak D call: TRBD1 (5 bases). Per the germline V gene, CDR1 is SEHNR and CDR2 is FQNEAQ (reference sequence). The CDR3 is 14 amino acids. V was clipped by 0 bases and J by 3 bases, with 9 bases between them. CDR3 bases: TGTGCCAGCAGCTTAGCAGGACAATACTACGAGCAGTACTTC. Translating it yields CASSLAGQYYEQYF.

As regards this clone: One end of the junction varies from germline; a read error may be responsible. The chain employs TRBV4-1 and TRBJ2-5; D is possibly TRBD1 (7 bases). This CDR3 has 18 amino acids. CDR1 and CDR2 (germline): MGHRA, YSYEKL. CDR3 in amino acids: CASSEEGGGTESAETQYF. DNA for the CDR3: TGCGCCAGCAGCGAAGAAGGGGGCGGGACAGAGAGTGCAGAGACCCAGTACTTC.

The CDR3 coding sequence is TGTGCCAGCAGTTTTAGCGGGAGTAATGACATTCAGTACTTC. It is translated as CASSFSGSNDIQYF. The chain is built from TRBV6-5 and TRBJ2-4; 9 positions match TRBD2. The J segment lost 8 bases and the V segment lost 4 bases, leaving 6 bases of the junction unmatched. Germline loops: CDR1 MNHEY, CDR2 SVGAGI. CDR3 size: 14 residues.

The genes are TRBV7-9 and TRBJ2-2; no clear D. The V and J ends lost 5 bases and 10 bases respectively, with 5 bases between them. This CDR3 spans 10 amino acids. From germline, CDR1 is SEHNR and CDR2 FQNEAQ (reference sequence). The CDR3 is CASSPPELFF. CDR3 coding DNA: TGTGCCAGCAGCCCCCCGGAGCTGTTTTTT. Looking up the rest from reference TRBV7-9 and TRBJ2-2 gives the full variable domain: DTGVSQNPRHKITKRGQNVTFRCDPISEHNRLYWYRQTLGQGPEFLTYFQNEAQLEKSRLLSDRFSAERPKGSFSTLEIQRTEQGDSAMYLCASSPPELFFGEGSRLTVL.

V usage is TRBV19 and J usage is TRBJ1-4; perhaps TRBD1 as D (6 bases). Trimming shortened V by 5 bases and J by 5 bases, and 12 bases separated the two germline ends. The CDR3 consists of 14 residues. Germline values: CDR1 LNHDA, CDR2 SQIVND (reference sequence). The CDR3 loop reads CASSQQGPNEKLFF. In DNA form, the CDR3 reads TGTGCCAGTAGTCAACAGGGCCCGAATGAAAAACTGTTTTTT.